This TCR beta chain was obtained from a study of shared clonotypes between healthy human individuals. Across the study: Every donor yielded three CD4 naive, three CD4 memory, two CD8 naive and one CD8 memory plate.

Naive CD8 cells lacked CD45RO, underwent positive selection for CCR7 and left out terminally differentiated effector memory CD45RA+ cells. Splitting of each subset's genomic DNA was done evenly across several immunoSEQ plates. About 30,000 T cell genomes, or roughly 200 ng DNA, went into the sorted-subset replicate PCRs. The method was immunoSEQ multiplex PCR; TCRdb's version includes in-frame clones alone and lacks a portion of them. This repertoire shows hundreds of thousands of clones, around 96% found once; its top ten account for less than 0.3%. Findings and caveats of the study: Among the subsets, naive ones generally showed larger estimated richness than memory ones.

Of note for this clone: Its target is not known.

V lost 7 bases, J lost 1 base, and 13 bases lay in between. The CDR3 length is 13 residues. Germline V CDR1 and CDR2: SQVTM, ANQGSEA. The V call is TRBV29-1, the J call TRBJ1-1; TRBD1 is a possible D gene (6 bases). Sequenced sample: naive CD8+ T cells sorted from blood. This clonotype was sampled from a man aged 30-40 years in good health. The CDR3 region is CSAEGHQNTEAFF. The CDR3 nucleotides read TGCAGCGCTGAGGGACACCAGAACACTGAAGCTTTCTTT.